This TCR beta chain was captured by sequencing in a study of blood T cell repertoires in COVID-19. Overall study: T cells, B-cell-depleted T cells, or PBMCs supplied cDNA or gDNA.

In the original processing: Nucleated cell counts were estimated from reference gene primer amplification. The data were produced by immunoSEQ multiplex PCR, yet TCRdb's version contains in-frame clones alone and is incomplete. The V and J calls and clone size are taken from that table; D and trimming were inferred from the DNA. The table has fewer than 250,000 clones, more than 75% seen once; the top ten hold about 7.2%. Germline CDR1 LNHDA, CDR2 SQIVND (reference sequence). The ends lost 8 bases at V and 3 bases at J; junction bases unmatched: 5. The CDR3 sequence is 14 residues long. Sequencing input: PBMCs or T cells enriched from blood (not recorded which). This TCR derives from a middle-aged woman with acute COVID-19. V usage is TRBV19 and J usage is TRBJ2-2; the match to TRBD1 covers 8 bases. The CDR3: CASSQGADTGELFF. The CDR3 DNA follows: TGTGCCAGTTCGCAGGGGGCAGACACCGGGGAGCTGTTTTTT.